The rows below give T cell receptor beta chains drawn from one sample of a study of shared clonotypes between healthy human individuals. Profiling relied on immunoSEQ multiplex PCR, and the TCRdb table lists in-frame clones only, not all of them. Seen here are roughly 650,000 clones, approximately 96% observed once, and the top ten hold about 0.12%. Sequencing was performed on naive CD8+ T cells sorted from blood. The receptors come from a woman aged 25-40 years in good health. Each CDR3 is given with its conserved first and last residue. Fields, in order: D gene, CDR3 length, clone size, J gene, V gene, CDR3 protein, CDR3 DNA. A D gene is named only where the DNA matches it firmly. Clone size is stated in some rows and not others, as once, few, many or a class when expanded.

>-|13|-|TRBJ1-1|TRBV7-9
CASSLGVGGSAFF
TGTGCCAGCAGCTTAGGGGTGGGAGGCTCCGCTTTCTTT
>TRBD2|17|-|TRBJ2-1|TRBV7-8
CASSLVWAGEAYNEQFF
TGTGCCAGCAGCTTAGTGTGGGCGGGAGAAGCTTACAATGAGCAGTTCTTC
>-|14|-|TRBJ2-7|TRBV28
CASSVPGATYEQYF
TGTGCCAGCAGTGTCCCAGGGGCGACCTACGAGCAGTACTTC
>-|13|-|TRBJ1-1|TRBV7-9
CASSFGGNTEAFF
TGTGCCAGCAGCTTCGGGGGGAACACTGAAGCTTTCTTT
>TRBD2|18|once|TRBJ2-3|TRBV7-3
CASSYKGGTSSWTDTQYF
TGTGCCAGCAGCTATAAGGGGGGGACTAGCAGTTGGACAGATACGCAGTATTTT
>-|13|-|TRBJ2-7|TRBV27
CASSFQAPYEQYF
TGTGCCAGCAGTTTCCAGGCGCCCTACGAGCAGTACTTC
>-|16|-|TRBJ1-3|TRBV11-2
CASSINTYGPGNTIYF
TGTGCCAGCAGCATAAATACATACGGTCCGGGAAACACCATATATTTT
>TRBD1|16|-|TRBJ2-7|TRBV27
CASSLSAGTGSYEQYF
TGTGCCAGCAGTTTATCGGCCGGGACAGGCTCCTACGAGCAGTACTTC
>-|14|-|TRBJ2-1|TRBV6-6
CASSYPDEGNEQFF
TGTGCCAGCAGTTACCCGGACGAGGGGAATGAGCAGTTCTTC
>-|15|-|TRBJ2-7|TRBV5-1
CASSAARTLAHEQYF
TGCGCCAGCAGCGCAGCACGGACGCTCGCCCACGAGCAGTACTTC
>-|15|-|TRBJ2-7|TRBV27
CASSLSSGSSYEQYF
TGTGCCAGCAGTTTATCGTCTGGCAGCTCCTACGAGCAGTACTTC
>TRBD2|15|-|TRBJ2-7|TRBV5-5
CASSLGAGVGYEQYF
TGTGCCAGCAGCTTAGGCGCGGGAGTGGGATACGAGCAGTACTTC
>TRBD2|21|-|TRBJ2-1|TRBV15
CATSSSSPGLAGGSSYNEQFF
TGTGCCACCAGCAGTTCATCCCCGGGACTAGCGGGAGGGAGCTCCTACAATGAGCAGTTCTTC
>TRBD2|17|once|TRBJ2-1|TRBV28
CASSLPSGGSSYNEQFF
TGTGCCAGCAGTTTACCTAGCGGGGGGAGCTCCTACAATGAGCAGTTCTTC
>-|16|-|TRBJ2-3|TRBV28
CASSLYSPVPTDTQYF
TGTGCCAGCAGTTTATACTCCCCTGTCCCAACAGATACGCAGTATTTT
>TRBD2|13|-|TRBJ2-7|TRBV19
CASIGLVVYEQYF
TGTGCCAGTATAGGACTAGTTGTCTACGAGCAGTACTTC
>TRBD1|13|-|TRBJ2-7|TRBV27
CASSTGRSYEQYF
TGTGCCAGCTCGACAGGGCGCTCCTACGAGCAGTACTTC
>TRBD2|13|-|TRBJ2-3|TRBV5-6
CASSGLVADTQYF
TGTGCCAGCAGCGGACTAGTCGCAGATACGCAGTATTTT
>-|13|-|TRBJ1-1|TRBV6-5
CASSFHINTEAFF
TGTGCCAGCAGTTTTCACATAAACACTGAAGCTTTCTTT
>-|15|-|TRBJ2-7|TRBV29-1
CSVAPGYGNSYEQYF
TGCAGCGTTGCTCCAGGGTACGGCAACTCCTACGAGCAGTACTTC
>TRBD2|17|-|TRBJ2-7|TRBV10-2
CASSERAGKAGTYEQYF
TGCGCCAGCAGTGAGCGGGCAGGAAAAGCGGGAACCTACGAGCAGTACTTC
>TRBD1|16|-|TRBJ1-1|TRBV19
CASSTFAGTVNTEAFF
TGTGCCAGTAGTACTTTCGCCGGGACAGTGAACACTGAAGCTTTCTTT
>TRBD2|14|-|TRBJ2-1|TRBV7-6
CASSRTSGYNEQFF
TGTGCCAGCAGTCGGACTAGCGGTTACAATGAGCAGTTCTTC
>TRBD2|17|-|TRBJ2-7|TRBV13
CASSLGRGGETLYEQYF
TGTGCCAGCAGCTTAGGGCGGGGGGGAGAGACTCTCTACGAGCAGTACTTC
>-|18|-|TRBJ1-1|TRBV5-1
CASSLARSRDMLNTEAFF
TGCGCCAGCAGCTTGGCCAGATCACGGGACATGTTGAACACTGAAGCTTTCTTT
>-|13|-|TRBJ1-2|TRBV27
CASSLATGYGYTF
TGTGCCAGCAGTTTAGCGACAGGCTATGGCTACACCTTC
>-|11|-|TRBJ2-1|TRBV20-1
CSAEPGDEQFF
TGCAGTGCCGAACCAGGCGATGAGCAGTTCTTC
>-|12|-|TRBJ2-4|TRBV7-9
CASLGIANIQYF
TGTGCCAGCCTGGGGATAGCAAACATTCAGTACTTC